Below are 17 T cell receptor beta chains sequenced from a single sample in a study of patients and donors after allogeneic stem cell transplantation. In TCRdb, the RT-PCR reads were re-called with MiXCR into one record per CDR3 protein. Among roughly 940,000 distinct CDR3 sequences listed, more than 15% were seen once. The source material was blood, either unsorted or a sorted T cell fraction (not recorded which). Receptors were obtained from a human donor who was either an allogeneic HSCT recipient or a stem cell or donor lymphocyte infusion donor (not recorded which). It is not recorded whose cells these are; they may come from a transplant donor.

This clonotype has more than one count but fewer than ten. The V and J genes are TRBV9 and TRBJ1-1; D gene uncertain. The V and J ends lost 5 bases and 1 base respectively, with 9 bases between them. In germline, CDR1 is SGDLS, CDR2 YYNGEE. This CDR3 comprises 13 residues. In DNA form, the CDR3 reads TGTGCCAGCAGGGGCATGGGGAACACTGAAGCTTTCTTT. Its translation: CASRGMGNTEAFF.

The chain combines TRBV6-1 with TRBJ1-1, with 7 nucleotides matching TRBD1. The CDR3 loop spans 13 amino acids. Germline trimming cut 7 bases from V and 5 bases from J; bases unmatched to any gene: 7. Germline CDR1 MNHNS, CDR2 SASEGT. For the CDR3, the DNA is TGTGCCAGCAACCGGGACAGCTTTACTGAAGCTTTCTTT. It yields the protein CASNRDSFTEAFF.

This clonotype showed up many times. One junction end disagrees with the germline gene, perhaps due to a read error. The chain carries TRBV5-1 and TRBJ1-1; no clear D gene. CDR3 size: 14 residues. Germline CDR1 is SGHRS and CDR2 is YFSETQ. CDR3 sequence: CASSLGRLNTEAFF. CDR3 DNA: TGTGCCAGCAGTTTGGGGAGATTGAACACTGAAGCTTTCTTT.

This clonotype was found a few times. V gene TRBV6-1 combines with J gene TRBJ2-7; TRBD2 matches at 8 bases. Germline V gene data show CDR1 as MNHNS and CDR2 as SASEGT. Trimming took 7 bases from V and 2 from J; bases not matched to a gene: 13. The CDR3 consists of 16 residues. For the CDR3, the DNA is TGTGCCAGCATCCGGGAGGGCCTCGGTCTGCCCTACGAGCAGTACTTC. Translation gives CASIREGLGLPYEQYF.

J is TRBJ1-1 and V is TRBV7-9; unclear D gene. Germline assignment: CDR1 SEHNR and CDR2 FQNEAQ (reference sequence). This CDR3 spans 11 amino acids. The V gene lost 8 bases and the J gene lost 11 bases, with 15 bases spanning the gap. The CDR3 coding sequence is TGTGCCAGCGGCTCAGACCGGACGGCTTTCTTT. It encodes CASGSDRTAFF.

The V call is TRBV12-3 or TRBV12-4, the J call TRBJ2-5; 13 nucleotides align to TRBD2. The CDR3 is 16 residues long. Unmatched junction bases numbered 11, after V lost 6 bases and J lost 7 bases. The CDR3 region is CASSRTSGRALGTQYF. As DNA, the CDR3 is TGTGCCAGCAGCCGCACTAGCGGGAGGGCCCTTGGGACCCAGTACTTC.

The V gene is TRBV7-6, the J gene TRBJ1-4, with D perhaps matching TRBD1 (6 bases). Germline CDR1 SGHVS, CDR2 FNYEAQ. The CDR3 runs to 15 residues. Trimming pared 6 bases from V and 8 bases from J, leaving 19 bases between. The CDR3 coding sequence is TGTGCCAGCAGGCCTACAGGGACGCCAGAGGAAAAACTGTTTTTT. The encoded protein is CASRPTGTPEEKLFF.

The chain is built from TRBV7-8 and TRBJ2-7; perhaps TRBD1 as D (5 bases). The CDR3 has 15 amino acids. V dropped 5 bases and J dropped 3 bases, with 17 bases sitting between them. Germline CDR1 reads SGHVS; CDR2 reads FQNEAQ. CDR3 sequence reads: CASSLKGWVLYEQYF. CDR3 coding DNA: TGTGCCAGCAGCCTAAAGGGGTGGGTCCTCTACGAGCAGTACTTC.

The rearrangement joins TRBV7-6 to TRBJ2-3, with a tentative D call TRBD2 (6 bases). This CDR3 contains 12 residues. V was clipped by 8 bases and J by 2 bases, with 8 bases between them. From germline, CDR1 is SGHVS and CDR2 FNYEAQ. The CDR3 protein is CASGGTTDTQYF. The CDR3 nucleotides are TGTGCCAGCGGGGGGACCACAGATACGCAGTATTTT.

This clonotype was seen a handful of times. The chain links TRBV5-1 to TRBJ1-5; D is perhaps TRBD1 (6 bases). From germline, CDR1 is SGHRS and CDR2 YFSETQ. This CDR3 comprises 15 residues. The V and J ends lost 0 bases and 3 bases respectively, with 10 bases between them. The CDR3 here is CASSLAGQTNQPQHF. Here the CDR3 DNA reads TGCGCCAGCAGCTTGGCTGGACAGACCAATCAGCCCCAGCATTTT.

The V call is TRBV29-1, the J call TRBJ2-5, with unresolved D. The germline V and J ends were trimmed by 3 bases and 7 bases, with 12 bases remaining between them. Germline V gene sequence: CDR1 SQVTM, CDR2 ANQGSEA. This CDR3 has 12 amino acids. In DNA form, the CDR3 reads TGCAGCGTTGATAACAGCTGGGGGACCCAGTACTTC. It is translated as CSVDNSWGTQYF.

This clonotype was observed a single time. The chain recombines TRBV6-1 with TRBJ2-7; D uncertain. Per the germline V gene, CDR1 is MNHNS and CDR2 is SASEGT. The ends were cut back, 6 bases at V and 0 bases at J, with 18 bases in the middle. The CDR3 is 16 amino acids. The CDR3 loop reads CASSDSGSYASYEQYF. The CDR3 bases are TGTGCCAGCAGCGATTCGGGCAGCTACGCCTCCTACGAGCAGTACTTC.

The J gene is TRBJ1-1, the V gene TRBV5-1; D may be TRBD1 (5 bases). V lost 4 bases to trimming and J lost 0 bases, with 13 bases between them. CDR1 is SGHRS and CDR2 is YFSETQ in the germline V gene. CDR3 length: 15 amino acids. For the CDR3, the DNA is TGCGCCAGCAGCGCGGAGGAAGGGGTGAACACTGAAGCTTTCTTT. Encoded protein: CASSAEEGVNTEAFF.

This chain uses TRBV10-3 with TRBJ1-6; D is undetermined. V dropped 2 bases and J dropped 9 bases, with 11 bases sitting between them. CDR1 and CDR2 (germline): ENHRY, SYGVKD. The CDR3 sequence is 14 residues long. As DNA, the CDR3 is TGTGCCATCAGTGAGGGGAGGGCATTTTCACCCCTCCACTTT. Translating it yields CAISEGRAFSPLHF.

Ten or more counts support this clonotype. This chain connects TRBV20-1 to TRBJ2-1, with 11 bases lining up with TRBD2. J was trimmed by 7 bases and V by 2 bases; bases with no gene match: 4. The germline CDR1 and CDR2 sequences are DFQATT and SNEGSKA (reference sequence). This CDR3 comprises 14 residues. Written as DNA, the CDR3 is TGCAGTGCTAGAATAGCGGGAGGGGTAAATGAGCAGTTCTTC. The encoded protein is CSARIAGGVNEQFF.

The chain links TRBV18 to TRBJ2-1; 13 nucleotides agree with TRBD2. J was trimmed by 0 bases and V by 3 bases; bases with no gene match: 5. The germline V gene has CDR1 KGHSH and CDR2 LQKENI. This CDR3 has 18 residues. CDR3 protein: CASSPILAGGSSYNEQFF. The CDR3 DNA reads TGTGCCAGCTCACCCATACTAGCGGGAGGGAGCTCCTACAATGAGCAGTTCTTC.

The CDR3 protein is CASRGSGRALETQYF. DNA of the CDR3: TGCGCCAGCAGGGGAAGCGGGAGGGCCTTAGAGACCCAGTACTTC. The V gene is TRBV10-2, the J gene TRBJ2-5; 10 bases fit TRBD2. The CDR3 is made up of 15 amino acids. Germline V gene sequence: CDR1 WSHSY, CDR2 SAAADI. J gave up 4 bases and V 6 bases, and 8 bases lay outside the gene matches.